Below, 27 T cell receptor beta chains from the same sample are listed, as sequenced in a study of blood T cell repertoires in COVID-19. The data were produced by immunoSEQ multiplex PCR, yet TCRdb's version contains in-frame clones alone and is incomplete. The data contain about 200,000 clones, more than 75% of them singletons. The source material was peripheral blood. These receptors all come from an elderly man with acute or convalescent COVID-19.

V usage is TRBV24-1 and J usage is TRBJ2-1; TRBD1 matches 8 bases. V shed 5 bases and J 4 bases; nucleotides not matched to a gene: 6. The CDR3 contains 15 residues. CDR1 is KGHDR and CDR2 is SFDVKD in the germline V gene. The CDR3 sequence: CATSGSGTGYNEQFF. Here the CDR3 DNA reads TGTGCCACCAGTGGCTCCGGGACAGGATACAATGAGCAGTTCTTC.

V usage is TRBV7-9 and J usage is TRBJ1-5; tentatively, D is TRBD1 (6 bases). The CDR3 contains 13 residues. Germline V gene lookup returns CDR1 SEHNR and CDR2 FQNEAQ (reference sequence). Trimming cost V 5 bases and J 7 bases, with 12 bases left between them. This chain's CDR3 is CASSEGGRQPQHF. CDR3 nucleotide sequence: TGTGCCAGCAGCGAAGGGGGAAGGCAGCCCCAGCATTTT.

V usage is TRBV3-1 (or the pseudogene TRBV3-2) and J usage is TRBJ2-1; TRBD2 matches at 13 bases. The V gene end was trimmed by 0 bases and the J gene end by 7 bases; junction bases not matched to a gene: 0. The CDR3 is 15 residues long. Germline V gene data show CDR1 as LGHDT and CDR2 as YNNKEL (reference sequence). The DNA of the CDR3 is TGTGCCAGCAGCCAAGAACTAGCGGGAGGGAATGAGCAGTTCTTC. Residues: CASSQELAGGNEQFF.

V usage is TRBV2 and J usage is TRBJ2-7; D uncertain. The germline V gene has CDR1 SNHLY and CDR2 FYNNEI. V lost 3 bases and J 2 bases, leaving 8 bases between the germline ends. The length of the CDR3 is 13 residues. This CDR3 reads CASSEGRAYEQYF. The CDR3 coding sequence is TGTGCCAGCAGTGAGGGCAGAGCCTACGAGCAGTACTTC.

The chain links TRBV29-1 to TRBJ1-3; 8 positions agree with TRBD1. V lost 2 bases to trimming and J lost 2 bases; unmatched junction nucleotides: 2. The CDR3 sequence is 14 residues long. The germline CDR1 and CDR2 sequences are SQVTM and ANQGSEA. CDR3 in DNA: TGCAGCGTTGAACAGGGGGCGACTGGAAACACCATATATTTT. Translating gives CSVEQGATGNTIYF. Complete variable domain (other parts from reference TRBV29-1 and TRBJ1-3): SAVISQKPSRDICQRGTSLTIQCQVDSQVTMMFWYRQQPGQSLTLIATANQGSEATYESGFVIDKFPISRPNLTFSTLTVSNMSPEDSSIYLCSVEQGATGNTIYFGEGSWLTVV.

The V call is TRBV5-1, the J call TRBJ2-2; 7 nucleotides line up with TRBD2. CDR1 is SGHRS, CDR2 YFSETQ, per germline. The V segment lost 3 bases and the J segment 1 base; nucleotides outside the gene matches: 12. This CDR3 has 18 amino acids. CDR3 DNA: TGCGCCAGCAGCTCAGGGAGGGGCAGCGGCCTGAACACCGGGGAGCTGTTTTTT. Its translation is CASSSGRGSGLNTGELFF.

CDR3 coding DNA: TGTGCCAGCAGAGGACAGCCTACCACCGGGGAGCTGTTTTTT. Its translation is CASRGQPTTGELFF. V usage is TRBV6-4 and J usage is TRBJ2-2; D possibly corresponds to TRBD1 (6 bases). The ends were cut back, 6 bases at V and 4 bases at J, with 12 bases in the middle. The CDR3 runs 14 residues. Germline V gives CDR1 MRHNA, CDR2 SNTAGT.

V gene TRBV19 combines with J gene TRBJ2-7; 8 bases agree with TRBD2. The germline CDR1 and CDR2 sequences are LNHDA and SQIVND (reference sequence). J gave up 3 bases and V 1 base, and 5 bases lay outside the gene matches. The CDR3 runs 15 residues. For the CDR3, the DNA is TGTGCCAGTAGTATAGTAGCGACTAGCGACTACGAGCAGTACTTC. It codes for CASSIVATSDYEQYF.

The chain links TRBV5-4 to TRBJ2-4; 7 bases match TRBD1. This CDR3 has 15 residues. The germline V gene encodes CDR1 SGHNT and CDR2 YYREEE (reference sequence). V lost 4 bases, J lost 5 bases, and 9 bases stayed unmatched. CDR3 sequence (DNA): TGTGCCAGCAGCGATATCCGGGACAGAGAAAACATTCAGTACTTC. This translates into CASSDIRDRENIQYF.

This clone came up a few times. The chain's CDR3 is CASEGVNTEAFF. In DNA form, the CDR3 reads TGTGCCAGTGAGGGAGTGAACACTGAAGCTTTCTTT. The chain is built from TRBV28 and TRBJ1-1; D is unresolved. The CDR3 extends over 12 amino acids. V lost 9 bases and J lost 0, with 8 bases in between. CDR1 is MDHEN and CDR2 is SYDVKM in the germline V gene.

The V call is TRBV19, the J call TRBJ2-3; TRBD2 might be the D (6 bases). Trimming removed 1 base at V and 1 base at J, with 9 bases between. The CDR3 covers 15 residues. The germline CDR1 and CDR2 sequences are LNHDA and SQIVND (reference sequence). DNA of the CDR3: TGTGCCAGTAGTATAGTTTCGGGGGGCACAGATACGCAGTATTTT. Translated: CASSIVSGGTDTQYF. Looking up the rest from reference TRBV19 and TRBJ2-3 gives the full variable domain: DGGITQSPKYLFRKEGQNVTLSCEQNLNHDAMYWYRQDPGQGLRLIYYSQIVNDFQKGDIAEGYSVSREKKESFPLTVTSAQKNPTAFYLCASSIVSGGTDTQYFGPGTRLTVL.

The gene calls are TRBV18 and TRBJ1-5, with a tentative D call TRBD1 (5 bases). The CDR3 consists of 14 residues. Trimming took 3 bases from V and 2 from J, leaving 8 bases between them. Germline values: CDR1 KGHSH, CDR2 LQKENI. CDR3 sequence reads: CASSPQGGNQPQHF. The DNA for the CDR3 is TGTGCCAGCTCACCCCAGGGTGGCAATCAGCCCCAGCATTTT.

This clone was seen only once. The chain couples TRBV2 to TRBJ1-3; 8 bases match TRBD1. The V gene's germline CDR1 is SNHLY and CDR2 FYNNEI. The CDR3 has 16 amino acids. V trimming: 3 bases; J trimming: 2 bases; junction bases outside the gene matches: 6. CDR3 in amino acids: CASSDGQGATGNTIYF. The CDR3 DNA sequence: TGTGCCAGCAGTGACGGCCAGGGGGCGACTGGAAACACCATATATTTT.

The chain has TRBV28 and TRBJ2-7, with 11 bases fitting TRBD2. This CDR3 comprises 14 residues. J was trimmed by 3 bases and V by 8 bases; bases with no gene match: 6. CDR1 is MDHEN, CDR2 SYDVKM, per germline. CDR3 bases: TGTGCCAGCGGATTACTAGCGGGAGTCTACGAGCAGTACTTC. Translated, it gives CASGLLAGVYEQYF. Together with reference TRBV28 and TRBJ2-7, the CDR3 gives the full variable domain: DVKVTQSSRYLVKRTGEKVFLECVQDMDHENMFWYRQDPGLGLRLIYFSYDVKMKEKGDIPEGYSVSREKKERFSLILESASTNQTSMYLCASGLLAGVYEQYFGPGTRLTVT.

The chain joins TRBV4-1 to TRBJ2-7; D is uncertain. The CDR3 covers 15 residues. The ends were cut back, 6 bases at V and 2 bases at J, with 17 bases in the middle. CDR1 is MGHRA, CDR2 YSYEKL, per germline. CDR3: CASRTDTTQTYEQYF. In DNA, the CDR3 is TGCGCCAGCAGGACTGATACGACTCAAACCTACGAGCAGTACTTC.

This sequence joins TRBV7-2 and TRBJ1-2, with a possible D match to TRBD1 (5 bases). Trimming took 1 base from V and 4 from J, leaving 13 bases between them. The CDR3 runs to 15 residues. Germline V gives CDR1 SGHTA, CDR2 FQGNSA. The CDR3 sequence: CASSLGGGAGYGYTF. CDR3 DNA sequence: TGTGCCAGCAGCTTAGGAGGCGGGGCGGGCTATGGCTACACCTTC.

The chain carries TRBV18 and TRBJ1-5; D gene uncertain. The CDR3 is made up of 14 amino acids. Deletions cut 2 bases from V and 3 bases from J, with 8 bases between. The germline V gene encodes CDR1 KGHSH and CDR2 LQKENI. Here the CDR3 reads CASSPGPVNQPQHF. The CDR3 DNA follows: TGTGCCAGCTCACCAGGGCCGGTCAATCAGCCCCAGCATTTT.

CDR3 region: CASSSPSGGIGGELFF. In nucleotides, the CDR3 is TGTGCCAGCAGCTCCCCCTCGGGAGGTATAGGCGGGGAGCTGTTTTTT. The chain is built from TRBV7-2 and TRBJ2-2; 7 bases are shared with TRBD2. The CDR3 has 16 residues. The germline CDR1 and CDR2 sequences are SGHTA and FQGNSA. V dropped 4 bases and J dropped 7; count of bases not matched to a gene: 12.

The chain has TRBV11-3 and TRBJ1-2, with 7 bases fitting TRBD1. Germline loops: CDR1 SGHNT, CDR2 YENEEA. The CDR3 loop spans 15 amino acids. Trimming cost V 5 bases and J 5 bases; bases outside gene matches: 11. The DNA for the CDR3 is TGTGCCAGCAGCATCCAGGGGGAAGGGCTTTATGGCTACACCTTC. Translating gives CASSIQGEGLYGYTF.

The chain uses TRBV28 and TRBJ1-5, with D maybe TRBD1 (5 bases). The CDR3 has 15 residues. Germline CDR1 reads MDHEN; CDR2 reads SYDVKM. V lost 3 bases, J lost 6 bases, and 15 bases lay in between. The CDR3 DNA sequence: TGTGCCAGCAGTTTTAGACAGACACCCTTTCAGCCCCAGCATTTT. Encoded protein: CASSFRQTPFQPQHF.

This chain uses TRBV24-1 with TRBJ2-3; D is ambiguous. This CDR3 spans 12 amino acids. Germline assignment: CDR1 KGHDR and CDR2 SFDVKD. V shed 6 bases and J shed 3 bases, with 6 bases lying between them. CDR3 region: CATSSVTDTQYF. CDR3 bases: TGTGCCACCAGTTCGGTAACAGATACGCAGTATTTT.

The rearrangement uses TRBV19 and TRBJ2-5; 8 nucleotides agree with TRBD1. Germline-derived CDR1 and CDR2 are LNHDA and SQIVND (reference sequence). Trimming cost V 5 bases and J 2 bases; bases outside gene matches: 7. CDR3 length equals 15 residues. For the CDR3, the DNA is TGTGCCAGTAGTGGAACAGGGGGTATACAAGAGACCCAGTACTTC. This encodes CASSGTGGIQETQYF.

The chain joins TRBV11-2 to TRBJ1-6; D ambiguous. This CDR3 is 13 amino acids long. Trimming removed 5 bases from V and 10 bases from J, with 12 bases in between. From germline, CDR1 is SGHAT and CDR2 FQNNGV. Here the CDR3 reads CASSPSGTSPLHF. The DNA of the CDR3 is TGTGCCAGCAGCCCCTCGGGAACCTCACCCCTCCACTTT.

The V and J genes are TRBV10-2 and TRBJ2-3, with TRBD2 matching 9 bases. The CDR3 contains 16 residues. J lost 4 bases, V lost 3 bases, and 8 bases had no gene match. Looked up from germline, CDR1 is WSHSY and CDR2 is SAAADI. CDR3 amino acids: CASSEARGTSPDTQYF. As DNA, the CDR3 is TGCGCCAGCAGTGAAGCACGCGGGACTAGCCCAGATACGCAGTATTTT.

The J gene is TRBJ2-7, the V gene TRBV21-1; TRBD1, the table's D call, lacks a check against the DNA. TRBV21-1 is shown as a pseudogene. The CDR3 is 18 residues long. The CDR3 spells CASSKKGVTGTGIYEQYF. The CDR3 DNA follows: TGTGCCAGCAGCAAAAAAGGGGTAACCGGGACAGGGATCTACGAGCAGTACTTC.

The chain joins TRBV2 to TRBJ2-1, with D perhaps TRBD2 (5 bases). With 1 base removed from V and 4 bases from J, the gap between germline ends came to 8 bases. Germline CDR1 is SNHLY and CDR2 is FYNNEI. The CDR3 loop spans 14 amino acids. The CDR3: CASSEGSGYNEQFF. The CDR3, as DNA: TGTGCCAGCAGTGAAGGGAGCGGATACAATGAGCAGTTCTTC.

J is TRBJ2-3 and V is TRBV4-3, with D possibly TRBD2 on 5 matching bases. The ends were cut back, 0 bases at V and 4 bases at J, with 14 bases in the middle. From germline, CDR1 is LGHNA and CDR2 YSLEER. CDR3 size: 16 residues. In DNA, the CDR3 is TGCGCCAGCAGCCAAGAACCGGGATACCCGGCAGATACGCAGTATTTT. It yields the protein CASSQEPGYPADTQYF.